Listed below are T cell receptor beta chains from one sample, sequenced in a study of tumor and adjacent non-tumor tissue in lung cancer. TCRdb reprocessed the multiplex PCR reads via MiXCR and lists one record per CDR3 protein. The data contain fewer than 150,000 distinct CDR3 sequences, approximately 64% of them singletons. The sequencing input was lung tumor tissue. The receptors come from a man in his 60s with small cell lung cancer. The CDR3 runs from the conserved cysteine through the conserved F or W. The order of the fields is V gene, J gene, D gene, CDR3 protein. A D gene is named only where the DNA matches it firmly.

>TRBV11-3|TRBJ1-2|-
CASGLGRGTDTF
>TRBV29-1|TRBJ2-5|TRBD1
CSALDRGKETQYF
>TRBV4-2|TRBJ2-7|TRBD2
CVSSQGPGGSSYKQYF
>TRBV4-1|TRBJ1-2|-
CASSPSGTGALYGYTF
>TRBV20-1|TRBJ2-3|-
CSTRVGSGTDTQYF
>TRBV11-2|TRBJ2-5|TRBD2
CASSCVGLAGEGETKYF
>TRBV5-4|TRBJ1-4|-
CASSGDGEKLFF
>TRBV4-2|TRBJ1-3|-
CASSQDLGKTGNTVYF
>TRBV12-3/TRBV12-4|TRBJ2-5|-
CVSSFGGRETHYF
>TRBV6-5|TRBJ2-1|-
CVSCYSGGVGNEQFF
>TRBV6-6|TRBJ1-2|-
CASSYTVGGSIPYGYTF
>TRBV20-1|-|TRBD2
CSARDPSASGAYNEQYF
>TRBV5-4|TRBJ2-1|-
CASSFSSAQFF
>TRBV28|TRBJ2-7|-
CASSSGPYEHYF
>TRBV5-4|TRBJ2-3|-
CASNSDGKDTQYF
>TRBV6-5|TRBJ2-2|-
CASRPPGGASGELFF
>TRBV6-9|TRBJ2-1|-
CASSGGHHPYNGQFF
>TRBV6-6|TRBJ1-1|-
CASSYVGMKTGAFF
>TRBV4-2|TRBJ2-1|-
CASSQDLVKITRRAEGNEQFF
>TRBV11-3|TRBJ2-1|-
CAYKTGNEQFF
>TRBV7-2|TRBJ2-4|TRBD1
CASIVRQGRNIQYF
>TRBV21-1|TRBJ1-1|-
CASSSQMRQGEAFF
>TRBV11-2|TRBJ1-1|-
CASSIRAMDPEAFF
>TRBV28|TRBJ1-1|-
CAISQGLWTEAFF
>TRBV29-1|TRBJ1-2|-
CSVEDAGRQGYTF
>TRBV11-2|TRBJ2-7|-
CASILGLDPTYEQYF
>TRBV20-1|TRBJ2-1|TRBD1
CSAADRQGASNVQFF
>TRBV5-6|TRBJ2-7|-
CASSLVDRTYEQYF
>TRBV12-3/TRBV12-4|TRBJ2-5|TRBD2
CASSRGLAGVQETQYF
>TRBV11-2|TRBJ2-1|-
CVSSLTAGTSYNEQFF
>TRBV11-2|TRBJ2-3|TRBD2
CASILAGETGTQYF
>TRBV12-3/TRBV12-4|TRBJ2-7|TRBD2
CASSLSSGGYKQYF
>TRBV29-1|TRBJ2-1|-
CSVRRVFEQFF
>TRBV6-5|TRBJ1-2|-
CASRQGSTNYRYTF
>TRBV20-1|TRBJ2-7|TRBD2
CNARRGLAGYEQYF
>TRBV11-3|TRBJ2-5|-
CASIAERGSQGTQYF
>TRBV20-1|TRBJ1-2|-
CSASWGSYGYNF
>TRBV4-2|TRBJ2-2|-
CVSSQDPGGNPLGPGELFF
>TRBV12-3/TRBV12-4|TRBJ1-2|-
CASGFCRSGYTF
>TRBV7-9|TRBJ1-2|-
CASSSSDSFYGYTF
>TRBV11-3|TRBJ2-1|TRBD2
CASSLGGLVGFDEQFF
>TRBV7-3|TRBJ2-1|TRBD2
CASSLAGGGDEQFF
>TRBV6-1|TRBJ1-1|-
CACSLQGNTEAFF
>TRBV6-1|TRBJ2-5|-
CASSGRNQGTQYF
>TRBV6-6|TRBJ1-1|TRBD1
CASSLPGQGPEAFF
>TRBV12-3/TRBV12-4|TRBJ2-5|TRBD2
CASSRLAGSRETQYF
>TRBV24-1|TRBJ2-3|-
CANSDGSTDTQYF
>TRBV6-2/TRBV6-3|TRBJ1-1|-
CASCYQGLDAFF
>TRBV12-3/TRBV12-4|TRBJ2-4|-
CASSLAGLAKNIQYF
>TRBV12-3/TRBV12-4|TRBJ2-6|-
CDSSLYRSGANVLTF
>TRBV20-1|TRBJ2-3|TRBD2
CSARWTSGKDTQYF